This T cell receptor (beta chain) was recovered during a study of CD8+ T cells in alopecia areata. Regarding the study as a whole: The study found TCR sharing across patients less clear than in mice, possibly for HLA reasons. Relative to normal scalp, lesional scalp, especially alopecia totalis/universalis, showed higher clonality.

This clone was recorded at least ten times. Its target is not known. Reverse transcription of extracted RNA yielded cDNA, which provided the sequencing template. Profiled with immunoSEQ multiplex PCR; TCRdb holds only in-frame clones, not every one. There are 150,000 to 200,000 clones in the sample; roughly 60% occur only once, and about 4.9% lies in the top ten. The authors sorted CD4+ and CD8+ T cells from PBMCs. This sequence originates from a human donor in good health. The sequencing input was CD4+ T cells sorted from blood.

This chain's CDR3 is CASSFNRESEQFF. CDR3 DNA: TGTGCCAGCAGCTTTAACAGGGAGAGTGAGCAGTTCTTC. This chain links TRBV14 with TRBJ2-1, with TRBD1 as a possible D gene (6 bases). This CDR3 region has 13 residues. The germline gives CDR1 SGHDN, CDR2 FVKESK. Trimming took 5 bases from V and 9 from J, leaving 14 bases between them.